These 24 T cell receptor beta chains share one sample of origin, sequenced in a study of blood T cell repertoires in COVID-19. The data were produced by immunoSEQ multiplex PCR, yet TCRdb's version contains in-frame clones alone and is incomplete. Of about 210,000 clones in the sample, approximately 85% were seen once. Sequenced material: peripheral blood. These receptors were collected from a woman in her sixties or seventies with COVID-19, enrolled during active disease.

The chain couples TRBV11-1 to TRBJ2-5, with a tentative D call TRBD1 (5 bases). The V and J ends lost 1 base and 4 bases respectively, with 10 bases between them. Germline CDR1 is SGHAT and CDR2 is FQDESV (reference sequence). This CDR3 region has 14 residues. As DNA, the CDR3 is TGTGCCAGCAGCTTAGAGGTCCAGGGAGAGACCCAGTACTTC. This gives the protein CASSLEVQGETQYF.

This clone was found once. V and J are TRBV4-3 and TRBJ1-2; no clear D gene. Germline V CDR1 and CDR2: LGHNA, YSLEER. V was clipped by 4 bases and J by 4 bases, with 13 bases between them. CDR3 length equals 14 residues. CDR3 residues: CASSRTDGSYGYTF. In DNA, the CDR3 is TGCGCCAGCAGCCGGACGGACGGGAGCTATGGCTACACCTTC.

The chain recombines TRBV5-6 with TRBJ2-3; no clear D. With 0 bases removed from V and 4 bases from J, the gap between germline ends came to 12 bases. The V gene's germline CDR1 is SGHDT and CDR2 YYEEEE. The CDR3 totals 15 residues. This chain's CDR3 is CASSLGLVIADTQYF. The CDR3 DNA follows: TGTGCCAGCAGCTTGGGCCTAGTGATCGCAGATACGCAGTATTTT. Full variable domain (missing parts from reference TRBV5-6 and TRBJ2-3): DAGVTQSPTHLIKTRGQQVTLRCSPKSGHDTVSWYQQALGQGPQFIFQYYEEEERQRGNFPDRFSGHQFPNYSSELNVNALLLGDSALYLCASSLGLVIADTQYFGPGTRLTVL.

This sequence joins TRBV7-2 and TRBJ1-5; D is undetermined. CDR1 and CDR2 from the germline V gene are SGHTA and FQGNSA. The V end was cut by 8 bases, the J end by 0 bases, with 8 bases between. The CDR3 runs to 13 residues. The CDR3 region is CASGDYSNQPQHF. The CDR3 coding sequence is TGTGCCAGCGGAGATTATAGCAATCAGCCCCAGCATTTT. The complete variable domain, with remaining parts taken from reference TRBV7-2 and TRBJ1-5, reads GAGVSQSPSNKVTEKGKDVELRCDPISGHTALYWYRQSLGQGLEFLIYFQGNSAPDKSGLPSDRFSAERTGGSVSTLTIQRTQQEDSAVYLCASGDYSNQPQHFGDGTRLSIL.

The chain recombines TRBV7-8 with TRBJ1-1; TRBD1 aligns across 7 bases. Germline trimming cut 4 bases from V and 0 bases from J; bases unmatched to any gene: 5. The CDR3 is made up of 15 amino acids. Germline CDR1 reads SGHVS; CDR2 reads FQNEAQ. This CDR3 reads CASSSMTGMNTEAFF. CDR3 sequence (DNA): TGTGCCAGCAGCTCAATGACAGGGATGAACACTGAAGCTTTCTTT.

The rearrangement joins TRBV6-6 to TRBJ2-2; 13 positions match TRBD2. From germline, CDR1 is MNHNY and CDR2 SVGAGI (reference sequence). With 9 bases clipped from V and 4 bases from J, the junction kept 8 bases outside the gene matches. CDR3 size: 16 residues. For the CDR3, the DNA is TGTGCCAGTTCTGGACTAGCGGGAGTTAGCACCGGGGAGCTGTTTTTT. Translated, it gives CASSGLAGVSTGELFF.

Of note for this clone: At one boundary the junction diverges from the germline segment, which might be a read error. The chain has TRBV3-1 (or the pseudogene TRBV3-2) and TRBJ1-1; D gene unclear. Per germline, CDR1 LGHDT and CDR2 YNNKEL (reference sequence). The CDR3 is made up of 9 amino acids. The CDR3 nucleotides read TGTGCCACCAAGGAGGGAAGAGGTTTT. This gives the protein CATKEGRGF.

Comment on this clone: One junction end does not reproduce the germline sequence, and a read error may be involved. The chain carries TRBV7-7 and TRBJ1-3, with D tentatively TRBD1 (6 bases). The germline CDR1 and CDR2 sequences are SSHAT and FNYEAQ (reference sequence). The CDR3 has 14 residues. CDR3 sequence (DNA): TGTGCTAGCAGCTTAGCAGGGGTTGGAAACACCATATATTTT. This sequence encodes CASSLAGVGNTIYF.

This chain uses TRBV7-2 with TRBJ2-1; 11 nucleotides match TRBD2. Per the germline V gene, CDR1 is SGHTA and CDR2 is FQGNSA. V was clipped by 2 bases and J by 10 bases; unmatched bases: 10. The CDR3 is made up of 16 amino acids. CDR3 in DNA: TGTGCCAGCAGCTTAAGGAGTCTAGCGGGGGGAGAAGAGCAGTTCTTC. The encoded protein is CASSLRSLAGGEEQFF.

The CDR3 DNA follows: TGTGCCAGCAGCTTATCACAGGGGATCACCGGGGAGCTGTTTTTT. Translated: CASSLSQGITGELFF. V usage is TRBV7-2 and J usage is TRBJ2-2, with TRBD1 matching 7 bases. This CDR3 spans 15 amino acids. The junction had 4 bases not matched to a gene; V was cut back by 2 bases and J by 4 bases. Per germline, CDR1 SGHTA and CDR2 FQGNSA.

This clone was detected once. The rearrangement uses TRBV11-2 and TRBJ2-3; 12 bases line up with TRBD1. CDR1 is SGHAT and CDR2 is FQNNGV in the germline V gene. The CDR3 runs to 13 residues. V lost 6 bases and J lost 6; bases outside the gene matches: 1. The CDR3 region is CASRGTGGDTQYF. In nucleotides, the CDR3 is TGTGCCAGCAGGGGGACAGGGGGCGATACGCAGTATTTT. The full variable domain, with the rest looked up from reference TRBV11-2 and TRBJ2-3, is EAGVAQSPRYKIIEKRQSVAFWCNPISGHATLYWYQQILGQGPKLLIQFQNNGVVDDSQLPKDRFSAERLKGVDSTLKIQPAKLEDSAVYLCASRGTGGDTQYFGPGTRLTVL.

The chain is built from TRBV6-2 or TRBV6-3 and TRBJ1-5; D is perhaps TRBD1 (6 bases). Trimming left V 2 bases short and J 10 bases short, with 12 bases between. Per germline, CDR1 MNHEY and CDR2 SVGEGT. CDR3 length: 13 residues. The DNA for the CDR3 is TGTGCCAGCAGTTACGGTGACAGGATCCCCCAGCATTTT. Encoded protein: CASSYGDRIPQHF.

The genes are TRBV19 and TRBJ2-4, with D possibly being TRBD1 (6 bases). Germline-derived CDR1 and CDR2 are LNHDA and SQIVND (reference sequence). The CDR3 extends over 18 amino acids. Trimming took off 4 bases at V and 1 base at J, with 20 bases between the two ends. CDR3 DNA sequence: TGTGCCAGTAGTACCTATAACAGGGCTTCGGGGGCCAAAAACATTCAGTACTTC. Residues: CASSTYNRASGAKNIQYF.

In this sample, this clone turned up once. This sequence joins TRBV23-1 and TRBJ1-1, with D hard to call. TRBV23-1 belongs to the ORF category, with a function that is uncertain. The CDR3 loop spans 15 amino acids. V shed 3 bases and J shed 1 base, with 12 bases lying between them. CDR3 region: CASSHFGGKNTEAFF. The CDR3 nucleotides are TGCGCCAGCAGTCACTTCGGAGGTAAGAACACTGAAGCTTTCTTT.

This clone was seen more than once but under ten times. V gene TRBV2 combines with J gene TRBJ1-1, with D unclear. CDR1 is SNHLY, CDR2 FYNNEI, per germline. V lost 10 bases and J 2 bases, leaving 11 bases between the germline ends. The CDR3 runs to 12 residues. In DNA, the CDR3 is TGTGCCACCCATCGGGGTAACACTGAAGCTTTCTTT. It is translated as CATHRGNTEAFF.

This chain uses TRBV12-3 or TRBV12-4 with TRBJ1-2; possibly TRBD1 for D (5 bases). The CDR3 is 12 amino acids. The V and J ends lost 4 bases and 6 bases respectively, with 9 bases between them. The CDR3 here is CASSWGGDGYTF. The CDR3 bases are TGTGCCAGCAGTTGGGGGGGGGATGGCTACACCTTC.

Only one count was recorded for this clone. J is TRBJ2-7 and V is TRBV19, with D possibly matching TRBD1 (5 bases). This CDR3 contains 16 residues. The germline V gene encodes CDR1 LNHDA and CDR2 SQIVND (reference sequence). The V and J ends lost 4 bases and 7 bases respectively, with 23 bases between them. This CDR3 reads CASSTHTGPAPREQYF. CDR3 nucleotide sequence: TGTGCCAGTAGTACCCATACAGGACCAGCCCCGAGGGAGCAGTACTTC.

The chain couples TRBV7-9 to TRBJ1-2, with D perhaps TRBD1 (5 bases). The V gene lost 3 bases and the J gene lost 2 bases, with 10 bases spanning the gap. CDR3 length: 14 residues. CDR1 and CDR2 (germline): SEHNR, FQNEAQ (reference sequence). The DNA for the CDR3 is TGTGCCAGCAGCTTGGGGCAGGAAAACTATGGCTACACCTTC. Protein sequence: CASSLGQENYGYTF.

The CDR3 nucleotides are TGTGCCAGCAGTTACCCCTCCGACAGGGAAGGAAACACCATATATTTT. It is translated as CASSYPSDREGNTIYF. The J gene is TRBJ1-3, the V gene TRBV6-2 or TRBV6-3; the match to TRBD1 covers 7 bases. Germline-derived CDR1 and CDR2 are MNHEY and SVGEGT. The CDR3 has 16 amino acids. With 2 bases clipped from V and 4 bases from J, the junction kept 8 bases outside the gene matches.

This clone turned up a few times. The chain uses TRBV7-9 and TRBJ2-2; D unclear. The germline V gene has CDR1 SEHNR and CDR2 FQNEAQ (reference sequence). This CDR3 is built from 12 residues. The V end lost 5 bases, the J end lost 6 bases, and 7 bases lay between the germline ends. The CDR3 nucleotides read TGTGCCAGCAGCCCTAACGCCGGGGAGCTGTTTTTT. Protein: CASSPNAGELFF.

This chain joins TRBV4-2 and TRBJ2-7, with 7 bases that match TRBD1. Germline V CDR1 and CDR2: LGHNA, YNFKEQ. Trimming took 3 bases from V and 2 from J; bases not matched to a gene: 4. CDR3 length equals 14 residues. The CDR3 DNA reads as TGTGCCAGCAGCCATCCGGGACAGACCTACGAGCAGTACTTC. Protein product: CASSHPGQTYEQYF.

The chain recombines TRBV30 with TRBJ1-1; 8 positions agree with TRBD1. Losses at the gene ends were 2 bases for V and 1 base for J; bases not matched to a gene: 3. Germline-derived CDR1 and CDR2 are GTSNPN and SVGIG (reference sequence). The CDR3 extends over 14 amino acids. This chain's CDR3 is CAWSTDRGNTEAFF. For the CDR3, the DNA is TGTGCCTGGAGTACCGACAGGGGGAACACTGAAGCTTTCTTT. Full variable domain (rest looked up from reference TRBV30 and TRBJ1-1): SQTIHQWPATLVQPVGSPLSLECTVEGTSNPNLYWYRQAAGRGLQLLFYSVGIGQISSEVPQNLSASRPQDRQFILSSKKLLLSDSGFYLCAWSTDRGNTEAFFGQGTRLTVV.

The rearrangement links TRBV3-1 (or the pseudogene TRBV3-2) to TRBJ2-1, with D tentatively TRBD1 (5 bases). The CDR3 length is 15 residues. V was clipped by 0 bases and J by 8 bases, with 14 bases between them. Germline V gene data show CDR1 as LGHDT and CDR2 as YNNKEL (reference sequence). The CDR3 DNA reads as TGTGCCAGCAGCCAAGAGGGCAGGGTAGGTTATGAGCAGTTCTTC. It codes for CASSQEGRVGYEQFF.

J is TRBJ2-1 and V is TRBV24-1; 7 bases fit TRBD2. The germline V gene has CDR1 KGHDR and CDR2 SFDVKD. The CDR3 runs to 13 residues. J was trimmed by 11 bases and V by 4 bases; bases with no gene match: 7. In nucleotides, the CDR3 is TGTGCCACCAGTGAACCCGGGACTATGAAGCAGTTCTTC. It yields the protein CATSEPGTMKQFF.